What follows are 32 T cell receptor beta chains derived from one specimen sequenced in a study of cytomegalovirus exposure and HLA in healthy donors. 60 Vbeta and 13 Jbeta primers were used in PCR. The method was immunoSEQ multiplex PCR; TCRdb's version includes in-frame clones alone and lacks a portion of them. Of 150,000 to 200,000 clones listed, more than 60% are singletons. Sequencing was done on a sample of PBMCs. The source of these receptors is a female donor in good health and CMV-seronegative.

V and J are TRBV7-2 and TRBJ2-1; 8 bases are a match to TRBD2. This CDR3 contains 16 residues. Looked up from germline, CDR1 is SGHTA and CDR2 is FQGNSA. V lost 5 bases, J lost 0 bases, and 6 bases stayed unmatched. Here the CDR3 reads CASSGSSGSSYNEQFF. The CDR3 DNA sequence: TGTGCCAGCAGCGGATCAAGCGGGAGCTCCTACAATGAGCAGTTCTTC. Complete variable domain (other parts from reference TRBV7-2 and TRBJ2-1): GAGVSQSPSNKVTEKGKDVELRCDPISGHTALYWYRQSLGQGLEFLIYFQGNSAPDKSGLPSDRFSAERTGGSVSTLTIQRTQQEDSAVYLCASSGSSGSSYNEQFFGPGTRLTVL.

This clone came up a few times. The CDR3 sequence: CASSPGLVNQPQHF. The CDR3 DNA sequence: TGTGCCAGCAGCCCGGGACTCGTCAATCAGCCCCAGCATTTT. The chain couples TRBV16 to TRBJ1-5; D is perhaps TRBD1 (5 bases). The V and J ends lost 4 bases and 3 bases respectively, with 10 bases between them. The CDR3 spans 14 residues. Germline V gene data show CDR1 as KGHSY and CDR2 as FQNENV.

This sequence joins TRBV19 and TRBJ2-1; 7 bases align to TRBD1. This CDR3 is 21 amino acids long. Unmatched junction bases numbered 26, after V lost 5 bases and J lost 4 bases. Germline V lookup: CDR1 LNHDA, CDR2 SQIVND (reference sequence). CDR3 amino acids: CASSPPFATDRASLVYNEQFF. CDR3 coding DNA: TGTGCCAGTAGTCCCCCATTTGCAACCGACAGGGCCTCGTTAGTTTACAATGAGCAGTTCTTC.

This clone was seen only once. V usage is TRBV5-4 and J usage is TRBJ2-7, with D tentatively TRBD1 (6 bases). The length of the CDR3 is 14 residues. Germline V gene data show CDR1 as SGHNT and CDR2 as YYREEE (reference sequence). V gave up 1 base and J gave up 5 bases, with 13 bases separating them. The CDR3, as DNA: TGTGCCAGCAGCTTGAGACAGGTTGGCCACGAGCAGTACTTC. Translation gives CASSLRQVGHEQYF.

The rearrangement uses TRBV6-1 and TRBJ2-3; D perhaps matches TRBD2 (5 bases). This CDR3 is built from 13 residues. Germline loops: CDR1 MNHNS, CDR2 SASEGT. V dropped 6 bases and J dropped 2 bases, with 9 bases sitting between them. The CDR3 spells CASREGATDTQYF. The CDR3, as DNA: TGTGCCAGCAGAGAGGGTGCCACAGATACGCAGTATTTT.

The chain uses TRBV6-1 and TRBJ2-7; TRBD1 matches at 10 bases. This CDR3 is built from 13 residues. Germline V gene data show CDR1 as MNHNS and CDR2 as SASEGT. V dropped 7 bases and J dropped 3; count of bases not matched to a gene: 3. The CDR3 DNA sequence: TGTGCCAGCATTCGGACAGGGGGCTACGAGCAGTACTTC. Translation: CASIRTGGYEQYF.

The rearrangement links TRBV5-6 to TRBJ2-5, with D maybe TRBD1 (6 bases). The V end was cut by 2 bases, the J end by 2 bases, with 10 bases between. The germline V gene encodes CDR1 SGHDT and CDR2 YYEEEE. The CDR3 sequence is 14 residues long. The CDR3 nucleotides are TGTGCCAGCAGCTTTGAGGGGGAGCAAGAGACCCAGTACTTC. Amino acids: CASSFEGEQETQYF.

CDR3 protein: CASSQGNTEAFF. CDR3 nucleotides: TGTGCCAGCAGCCAGGGCAACACTGAAGCTTTCTTT. V usage is TRBV9 and J usage is TRBJ1-1; a weak D match, TRBD1 (5 bases). V was clipped by 4 bases and J by 2 bases, with 6 bases between them. The CDR3 totals 12 residues. From germline, CDR1 is SGDLS and CDR2 YYNGEE. Complete variable domain (other parts from reference TRBV9 and TRBJ1-1): DSGVTQTPKHLITATGQRVTLRCSPRSGDLSVYWYQQSLDQGLQFLIQYYNGEERAKGNILERFSAQQFPDLHSELNLSSLELGDSALYFCASSQGNTEAFFGQGTRLTVV.

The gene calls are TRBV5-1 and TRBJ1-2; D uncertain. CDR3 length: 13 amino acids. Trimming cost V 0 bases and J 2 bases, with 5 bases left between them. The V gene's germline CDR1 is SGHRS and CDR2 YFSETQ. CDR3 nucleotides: TGCGCCAGCAGCTTGGAACACAACTATGGCTACACCTTC. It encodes CASSLEHNYGYTF.

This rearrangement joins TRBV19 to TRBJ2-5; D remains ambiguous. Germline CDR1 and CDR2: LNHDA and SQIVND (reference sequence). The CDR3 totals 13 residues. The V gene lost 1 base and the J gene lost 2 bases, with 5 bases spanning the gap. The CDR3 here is CASSIGAQETQYF. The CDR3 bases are TGTGCCAGTAGTATAGGGGCACAAGAGACCCAGTACTTC.

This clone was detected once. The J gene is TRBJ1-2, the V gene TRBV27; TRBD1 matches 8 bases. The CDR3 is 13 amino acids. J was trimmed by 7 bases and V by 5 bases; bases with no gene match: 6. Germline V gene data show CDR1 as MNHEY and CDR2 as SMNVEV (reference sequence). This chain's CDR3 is CASSRTGSSGYTF. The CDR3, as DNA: TGTGCCAGCAGTAGGACAGGGAGCAGTGGCTACACCTTC.

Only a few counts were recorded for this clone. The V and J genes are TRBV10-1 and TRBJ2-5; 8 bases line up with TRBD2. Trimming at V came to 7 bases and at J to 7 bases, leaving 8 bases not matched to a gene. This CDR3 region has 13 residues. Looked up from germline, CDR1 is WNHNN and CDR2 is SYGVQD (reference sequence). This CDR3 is CASKLLAAGTQYF. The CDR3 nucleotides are TGCGCCAGCAAATTACTAGCGGCTGGGACCCAGTACTTC.

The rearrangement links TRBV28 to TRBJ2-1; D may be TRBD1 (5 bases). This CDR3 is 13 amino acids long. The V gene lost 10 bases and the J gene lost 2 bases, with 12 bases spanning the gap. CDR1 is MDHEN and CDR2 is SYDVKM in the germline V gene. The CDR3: CAILSTAYNEQFF. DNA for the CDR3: TGTGCCATCCTGTCGACAGCCTACAATGAGCAGTTCTTC.

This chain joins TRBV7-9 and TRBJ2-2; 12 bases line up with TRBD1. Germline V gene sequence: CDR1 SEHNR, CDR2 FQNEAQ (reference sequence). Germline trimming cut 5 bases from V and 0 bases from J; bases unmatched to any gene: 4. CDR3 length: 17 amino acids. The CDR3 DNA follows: TGTGCCAGCAGCCGGGACAGGGGGCTCGCGAACACCGGGGAGCTGTTTTTT. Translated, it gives CASSRDRGLANTGELFF. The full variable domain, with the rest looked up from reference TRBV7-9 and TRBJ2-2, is DTGVSQNPRHKITKRGQNVTFRCDPISEHNRLYWYRQTLGQGPEFLTYFQNEAQLEKSRLLSDRFSAERPKGSFSTLEIQRTEQGDSAMYLCASSRDRGLANTGELFFGEGSRLTVL.

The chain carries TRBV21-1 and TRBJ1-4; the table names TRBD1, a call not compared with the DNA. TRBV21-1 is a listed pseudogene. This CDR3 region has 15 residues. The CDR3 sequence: CASSLRGKTNEKLFF. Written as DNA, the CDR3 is TGTGCCAGCAGCCTAAGGGGGAAAACTAATGAAAAACTGTTTTTT.

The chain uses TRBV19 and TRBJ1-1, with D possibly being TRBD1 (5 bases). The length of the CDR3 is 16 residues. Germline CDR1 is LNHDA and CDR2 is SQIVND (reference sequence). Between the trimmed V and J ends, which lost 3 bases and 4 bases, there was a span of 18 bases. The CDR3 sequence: CASSIDGGSRVTEAFF. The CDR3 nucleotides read TGTGCCAGTAGTATCGATGGGGGGAGTAGGGTCACTGAAGCTTTCTTT.

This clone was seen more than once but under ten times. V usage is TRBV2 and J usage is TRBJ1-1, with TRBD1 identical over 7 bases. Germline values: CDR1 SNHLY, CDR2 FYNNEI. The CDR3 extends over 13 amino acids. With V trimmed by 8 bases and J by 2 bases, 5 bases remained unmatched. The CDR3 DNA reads TGTGCCAGCCTCCGGGACAGCAACACTGAAGCTTTCTTT. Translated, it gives CASLRDSNTEAFF.

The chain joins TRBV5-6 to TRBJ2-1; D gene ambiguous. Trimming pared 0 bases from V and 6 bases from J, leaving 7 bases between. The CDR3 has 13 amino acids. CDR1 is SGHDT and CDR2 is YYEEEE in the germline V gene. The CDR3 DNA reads TGTGCCAGCAGCTTGGCTACCGTCAATGAGCAGTTCTTC. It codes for CASSLATVNEQFF.

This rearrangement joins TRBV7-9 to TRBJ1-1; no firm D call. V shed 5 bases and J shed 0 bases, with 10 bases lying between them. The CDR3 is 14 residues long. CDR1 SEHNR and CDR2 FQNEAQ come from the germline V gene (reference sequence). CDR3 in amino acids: CASSPGSMNTEAFF. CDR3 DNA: TGTGCCAGCAGCCCGGGATCCATGAACACTGAAGCTTTCTTT.

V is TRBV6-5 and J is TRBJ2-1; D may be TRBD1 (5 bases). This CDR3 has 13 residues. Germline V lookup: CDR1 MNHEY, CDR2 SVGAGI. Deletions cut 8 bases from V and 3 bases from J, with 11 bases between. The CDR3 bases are TGTGCCAGCCATAAGGACAACTACAATGAGCAGTTCTTC. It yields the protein CASHKDNYNEQFF.

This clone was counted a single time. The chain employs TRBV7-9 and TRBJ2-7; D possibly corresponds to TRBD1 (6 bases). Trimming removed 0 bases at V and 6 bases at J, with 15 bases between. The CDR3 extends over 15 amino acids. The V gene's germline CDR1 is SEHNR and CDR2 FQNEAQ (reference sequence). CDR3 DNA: TGTGCCAGCAGCTTAGCGCGAGGGGGTAGCTCCGAGCAGTACTTC. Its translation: CASSLARGGSSEQYF.

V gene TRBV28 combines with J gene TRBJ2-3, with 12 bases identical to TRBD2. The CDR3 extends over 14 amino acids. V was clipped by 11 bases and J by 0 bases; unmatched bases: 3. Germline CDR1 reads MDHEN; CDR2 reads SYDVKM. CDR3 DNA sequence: TGTGCCTGTGGACTAGCGGGGAGCACAGATACGCAGTATTTT. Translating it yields CACGLAGSTDTQYF.

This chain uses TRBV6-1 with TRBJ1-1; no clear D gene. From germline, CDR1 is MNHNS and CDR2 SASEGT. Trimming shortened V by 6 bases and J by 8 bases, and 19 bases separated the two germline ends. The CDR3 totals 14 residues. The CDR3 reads CASSNGPNEREAFF. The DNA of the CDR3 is TGTGCCAGCAGCAATGGGCCCAATGAAAGGGAAGCTTTCTTT.

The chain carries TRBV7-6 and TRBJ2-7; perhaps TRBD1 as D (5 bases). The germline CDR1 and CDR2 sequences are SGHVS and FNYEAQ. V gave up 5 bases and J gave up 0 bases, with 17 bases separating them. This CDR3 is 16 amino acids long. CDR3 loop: CASSPLQGISSYEQYF. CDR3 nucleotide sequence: TGTGCCAGCAGCCCCCTGCAGGGCATAAGCTCCTACGAGCAGTACTTC.

The CDR3 sequence is CASSPGRWANEKLFF. CDR3 DNA: TGTGCCAGCAGCCCAGGCCGGTGGGCTAATGAAAAACTGTTTTTT. This sequence joins TRBV11-1 and TRBJ1-4; D gene uncertain. CDR1 is SGHAT, CDR2 FQDESV, per germline (reference sequence). Deletions cut 5 bases from V and 3 bases from J, with 13 bases between. This CDR3 has 15 amino acids.

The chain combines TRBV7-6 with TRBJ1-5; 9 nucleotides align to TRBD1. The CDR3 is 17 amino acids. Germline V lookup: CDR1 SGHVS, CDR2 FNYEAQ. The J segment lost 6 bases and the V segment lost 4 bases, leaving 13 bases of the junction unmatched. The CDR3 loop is CASSSGQGGNWGQPQHF. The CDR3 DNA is TGTGCCAGCAGCTCGGGACAGGGCGGAAATTGGGGTCAGCCCCAGCATTTT.

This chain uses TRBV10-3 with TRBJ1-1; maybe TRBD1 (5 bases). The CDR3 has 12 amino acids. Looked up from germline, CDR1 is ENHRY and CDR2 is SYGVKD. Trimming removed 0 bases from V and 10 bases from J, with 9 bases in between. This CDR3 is CAISESGGPAFF. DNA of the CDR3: TGTGCCATCAGTGAGTCGGGGGGACCAGCTTTCTTT.

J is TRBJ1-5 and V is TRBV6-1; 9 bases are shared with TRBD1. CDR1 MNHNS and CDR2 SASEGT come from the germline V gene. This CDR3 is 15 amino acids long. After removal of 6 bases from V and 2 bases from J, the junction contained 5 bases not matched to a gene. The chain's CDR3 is CASRKGQGGNQPQHF. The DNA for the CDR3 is TGTGCCAGCAGGAAGGGACAGGGAGGCAATCAGCCCCAGCATTTT.

CDR3 sequence reads: CASSLGTVYNEQFF. The DNA of the CDR3 is TGCGCCAGCAGCTTGGGGACAGTTTACAATGAGCAGTTCTTC. The chain joins TRBV5-1 to TRBJ2-1; D is possibly TRBD1 (6 bases). The V and J ends lost 0 bases and 4 bases respectively, with 8 bases between them. CDR1 is SGHRS, CDR2 YFSETQ, per germline. This CDR3 is 14 amino acids long. The whole variable domain, filled in from reference TRBV5-1 and TRBJ2-1, reads KAGVTQTPRYLIKTRGQQVTLSCSPISGHRSVSWYQQTPGQGLQFLFEYFSETQRNKGNFPGRFSGRQFSNSRSEMNVSTLELGDSALYLCASSLGTVYNEQFFGPGTRLTVL.

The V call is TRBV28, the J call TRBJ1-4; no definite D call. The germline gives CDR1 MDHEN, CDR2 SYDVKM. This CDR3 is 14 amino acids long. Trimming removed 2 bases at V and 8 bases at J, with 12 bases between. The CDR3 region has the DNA TGTGCCAGCAGTTTAGGAGGGCTACGGGAAAAACTGTTTTTT. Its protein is CASSLGGLREKLFF. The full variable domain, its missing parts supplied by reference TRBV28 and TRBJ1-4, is DVKVTQSSRYLVKRTGEKVFLECVQDMDHENMFWYRQDPGLGLRLIYFSYDVKMKEKGDIPEGYSVSREKKERFSLILESASTNQTSMYLCASSLGGLREKLFFGSGTQLSVL.

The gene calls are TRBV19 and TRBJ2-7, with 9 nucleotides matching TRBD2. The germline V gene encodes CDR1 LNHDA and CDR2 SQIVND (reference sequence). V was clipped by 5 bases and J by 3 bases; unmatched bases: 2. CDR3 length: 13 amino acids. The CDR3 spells CASSATSGYEQYF. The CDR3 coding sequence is TGTGCCAGTAGTGCGACTAGCGGCTACGAGCAGTACTTC.

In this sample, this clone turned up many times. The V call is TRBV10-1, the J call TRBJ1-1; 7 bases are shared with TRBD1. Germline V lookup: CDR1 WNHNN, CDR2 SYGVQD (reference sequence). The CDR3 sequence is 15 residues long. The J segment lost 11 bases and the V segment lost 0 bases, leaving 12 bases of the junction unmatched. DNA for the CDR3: TGCGCCAGCAGTGAGTCCAGGGGGGTAATACTATGGGCTTTCTTT. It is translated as CASSESRGVILWAFF.